This T cell receptor (beta chain) was recovered during a study of a mutant IDH1 vaccine in newly diagnosed glioma. The wider study: The earlier regimen, radiotherapy, temozolomide, or both, was most often both. Study results and caveats: Pseudoprogression apparently tracked independently of changes in top peripheral T cell clonotypes.

Germline-derived CDR1 and CDR2 are LNHDA and SQIVND (reference sequence). V was pared by 5 bases and J by 5 bases, with 5 bases of the junction left unmatched. This CDR3 has 13 amino acids. In regard to this clone: Its antigen is undetermined.

As for time point: week 5, during vaccination. Vaccination comprised doses that each held 300 ug of mutant IDH1 20-mer peptide, plus topical imiquimod. The repertoire was sequenced with immunoSEQ multiplex PCR; TCRdb's copy has only in-frame clones and lacks some. This sample has some 51,000 clones, with 78% found just once. The sample in question was PBMCs, obtained from a glioma patient whose treatment included an IDH1 peptide vaccine. This TCR derives from a middle-aged man with glioma. The chain has TRBV19 and TRBJ1-2; TRBD1 matches 7 bases. CDR3 protein: CASSLEGAYGYTF. The CDR3 DNA is TGTGCCAGTAGTTTGGAGGGGGCGTATGGCTACACCTTC.